This TCR beta chain was sequenced for a study of tumor-infiltrating lymphocytes in primary liver carcinoma. For the study at large: Sequenced samples came back with roughly 3.65 to 7.5 million productive TCRbeta reads, and the counts looked alike across tissue types.

CDR3 length equals 15 residues. Germline values: CDR1 SGHAT, CDR2 FQNNGV. The study extracted blood RNA from unsorted whole blood and also extracted germline DNA. Of note for this clonotype: The junction departs from germline at one end; a sequencing error may be responsible.

Using a constant-region primer together with ProtoScript II reverse transcriptase, TCR beta cDNA was made from roughly 520 ng of total RNA. Modified slightly, ARM-PCR produced TCR beta libraries over three nested multiplex PCR rounds. Two initial PCR rounds of ten to eleven cycles each paired TRBV1-TRBV30 forward primers with a C-beta reverse primer. TCRdb called the multiplex PCR reads again in MiXCR, with one record for every CDR3 protein. This repertoire shows roughly 330,000 distinct CDR3 sequences, about two thirds found once; its top ten account for under 8.5%. V is TRBV11-2 and J is TRBJ2-1; no reliable D call. The sequenced sample was peripheral blood. The sequence was obtained from a man aged 40-49 years with primary liver carcinoma and hepatitis B virus infection. CDR3 nucleotides: TGTGCCAGCAGCTTAAGTCATGGCCCTTACAGTGAGCGGTTCTTC. Translation: CASSLSHGPYSERFF.